The clone carrying this T cell receptor beta chain has only a few counts. Its matching antigen is unknown. These data come from a study of cytomegalovirus exposure and HLA in healthy donors. Overall study: The Caucasian-associated ancestry cluster held about 80% of 300 to 450 genotyped donors.

CDR3 size: 15 residues. V was pared by 3 bases and J by 4 bases, with 8 bases of the junction left unmatched. CDR1 and CDR2 (germline): SGHTA, FQGTGA. Study-level points and caveats: Altogether, 170 or so TCR beta chains were recorded as cytomegalovirus-associated.

Amplification used 60 Vbeta primers and 13 Jbeta primers. Measured with immunoSEQ multiplex PCR; TCRdb has only the in-frame clones, and not every one. Of under 250,000 clones listed, more than 65% are singletons. The sequence derives from a young man in good health and CMV-seronegative. The specimen sequenced was PBMCs. V usage is TRBV7-3 and J usage is TRBJ2-7; 8 bases match TRBD2. This CDR3 reads CASSFQAGAVYEQYF. CDR3 nucleotide sequence: TGTGCCAGCAGCTTTCAAGCGGGAGCGGTTTACGAGCAGTACTTC.